Below, one T cell receptor beta chain is given with its context. What it binds is not known. This entry comes from a study of T cell repertoires and HLA-DP antigens. Across the study: In vitro CD4+ alloreactivity was against HeLa-presented HLA-DP.

TCRdb's table, derived via immunoSEQ multiplex PCR, lists solely in-frame clones and lacks some. This sample has approximately 110,000 clones, with 92% found just once. Study findings and constraints: Against one allele, clones undetected before culture averaged around 40%; against the other, less than 65%.

Germline V gene lookup returns CDR1 SGHNT and CDR2 YENEEA. CDR3 length: 16 residues. The V and J ends lost 3 bases and 3 bases respectively, with 17 bases between them. The clonotype was recovered from a woman aged 18-35 years in good health and CMV-seronegative. The genes are TRBV11-3 and TRBJ1-1; possible D gene TRBD1, 5 bases. The sample was CD4+ T cells from PBMCs. This CDR3 is CASSLGVGVVDTEAFF. CDR3 sequence (DNA): TGTGCCAGCAGCTTGGGGGTAGGGGTGGTGGACACTGAAGCTTTCTTT.